This T cell receptor beta chain was obtained from a study of cytomegalovirus exposure and HLA in healthy donors (TCRdb year 2017). Context from the whole study: In an earlier analysis of some 610 of the donors, approximately 260 Gb of sequence data and 95 million to 130 million unique TCR beta sequences from roughly 200 million T cells were reported. Rather than using new phenotypic data, the later analysis identified candidate immune exposures from TCR beta sequences and from how often those sequences occurred across donors. To predict cytomegalovirus infection status, the study brought together high-throughput TCR immunosequencing, statistical association of individual TCRs with disease status, and machine learning. Donor age, sex, ethnicity and CMV serostatus were compiled alongside the repertoire data. All discovery cohort repertoires had been generated using a single sequencing platform. The aim of the study was to test whether cataloging public T cell receptors could identify signatures of past pathogen exposure. Besides the first cohort of roughly 700 subjects, a separate validation cohort made up of around 120 different subjects was used. On average, around 240,000 unique TCR beta nucleotide sequences were sequenced per donor among several hundred genotyped donors of the cohort, with 15% to 20% of those sequences being non-productive. An earlier analysis of about 600 of the donors used high-throughput TCR beta sequencing to judge whether each TCR beta V gene segment behaved as functional or pseudogenic. Using immunosequencing, the study profiled T cell repertoires from 666 subjects and related those repertoires to cytomegalovirus serostatus. Class I and class II HLA loci were covered by the typing at four-digit resolution. Because of strong linkage in the cohort, roughly five DR-DQ haplotypes were treated as single units for association and clustering. Of the roughly 430 genotyped donors, about 80% fell in the genetic ancestry cluster associated with self-reported Caucasian donors. Approximately 310 gigabases of sequencing data and around 80 million unique TCR sequences made up an early release that covered some 640 HLA-typed donors. Genome-wide SNP genotypes for about 65% of the roughly 670 donors were used in a later genetic analysis, which treated that subset as a discovery cohort. The number of typed donors differed by locus: about 620-640 for A, B, C, DRB1 and DQB1; roughly 510 for DQA1; approximately 610 for DPA1; and around 470 for DPB1. In a later analysis, previously published TCR beta repertoires from 500 to 750 donors were re-analyzed and high-resolution HLA genotyping was added so that TCR occurrence patterns could be studied.

In total, roughly 670 healthy bone marrow donors made up the cohort. Cohort members were all nominally healthy when sampled, although unrecorded immune exposures were likely present. The donor was CMV seronegative and was included in the group of approximately 350 seronegative cohort members. Every donor gave a peripheral blood sample, and the peripheral blood mononuclear cells from that sample were used for TCR beta sequencing. The Qiagen DNeasy Blood Extraction Kit was used to extract genomic DNA from the blood cell samples. The CDR3 spans 15 residues, from the cysteine through the phenylalanine. The kept DNA is CDR3 alone, 45 bases in frame from the first base. In the germline V gene (reference sequence), CDR1 corresponds to SEHNR and CDR2 to FQNEAQ. At the junction V is shortened by 5 bases and J by 4 bases; bases outside the gene matches: 4. The investigation overall reported the following: Most TCR sequences were observed very rarely across donors, whereas some public TCRs were present in many individuals. This cohort had only TCR beta chains sequenced, and the lack of alpha or paired-chain data limited which features could be detected. A further reported finding was that TCR beta sequences accurately predicted the HLA-A and HLA-B alleles for most subjects in the first cohort. The authors suggested that the approach could potentially be generalized to other disease states and immunological phenotypes. A later genetic analysis associated a missense DCLRE1C variant with V-gene and J-gene trimming of TCR beta chains, and an independent cohort replicated the association. According to a later analysis, most CMV-associated TCR beta chains appeared to be HLA-restricted, and the HLA associations seemed to be driven largely by CMV exposure. The presence/absence analyses assumed that sequencing depth was roughly uniform across donors, and that assumption may not be true. Several of the top co-occurrence clusters appeared to be linked to parvovirus B19, influenza, CMV and Epstein-Barr virus, according to a later analysis. Cytomegalovirus status was reported to be diagnosed by the classifier with high specificity and sensitivity in both the original and validation cohorts. Compared with the approximately 720-donor mean, donors in an Asian-associated ancestry cluster had fewer N-insertions in productive TCRs, according to a later genetic analysis. When HLA alleles, especially DR and DQ, strongly co-occurred, attributing TCR associations to individual alleles was difficult. A later analysis associated 15,000 or so TCR beta sequences with specific HLA alleles at a false discovery rate of 0.05. In vitro tests confirmed that three of the cytomegalovirus-associated TCR beta chains recognize cytomegalovirus antigens. In a later analysis, the rate of TCR association differed among HLA loci, with DRB1 alleles having the most associated TCRs and HLA-C alleles having the fewest. Compared with equally common non-associated chains, HLA-associated TCR beta chains in a later analysis were more clonally expanded and had lower generation probabilities. In an earlier analysis of about 550 of the donors, most TCR beta V segments were observed in productive rearrangements about 87% or about 30% of the time, broadly matching IMGT annotations. Some IMGT-functional V segments, including TRBV6-2 and TRBV6-3, could not be distinguished by the 87-base-pair reads and were therefore excluded. HLA typing was unavailable for some donors at each locus, so association tests used only the typed subset. A cluster of highly shared sequence variants was judged likely to be a technical artifact of the sequencing pipeline. A total of some 180 TCR beta chains were listed by the study as associated with cytomegalovirus. Because counts were too low, roughly 17 rarely observed V segments, including chromosome 9 orphons, were left out of the earlier analysis of 587 of the donors. Correlated functional status among segregating V segments might be attributable to linkage disequilibrium, but an unknown experimental factor could not be ruled out. The only immune exposure information available for the cohort was CMV serostatus.

Worth noting for this clone: Its antigen is unknown. Base-call qualities are not available, and no considerably larger clone is one nucleotide away.

Receptor libraries were prepared by the immunoSEQ multiplex PCR assay. The multiplex PCR relied on a mix of 60 forward primers for TCR Vbeta segments and 13 reverse primers for TCR Jbeta segments. The CDR3 region of rearranged TCR beta genes was amplified from genomic DNA with a multiplex PCR assay. The amplified TCR beta libraries were sequenced on the Illumina HiSeq System as 87-base-pair reads. As for how the authors treated the data: Across the 670 or so repertoires, a later analysis counted approximately 75 million unique TCR beta chains, 9 million to 14 million of which were shared by at least two donors. A nearest-neighbor algorithm error-corrected the raw reads and collapsed the reads into unique sequences, merging closely related sequences to remove PCR and sequencing errors. V, D and J gene segments were assigned by aligning CDR3 sequences to IMGT reference sequences. For a sequence to be retained, at least a six-nucleotide match to both a V gene segment and a J gene segment was required. A rearrangement counted as productive if the CDR3 had no stop codons and remained in frame with V and J, and every other rearrangement counted as non-productive. Following IMGT convention, CDR3 was defined as the stretch from the second conserved V-encoded cysteine to the conserved J-encoded phenylalanine. The earlier analysis of 587 of the donors excluded sequences that lacked an unambiguous match to a single V gene segment. An earlier analysis of 550 to 650 of the donors classified V segments as functional when productive rearrangements were above 56.7% and as segregating when the standard deviation between donors was above 5%. To diagnose cytomegalovirus status from the catalog of TCR beta chain sequences, a statistical classification framework was built. V and J gene assignment, in a later analysis, came from comparing TCR nucleotide sequences with IMGT/GENE-DB human TR gene sequences. The TCRdist pipeline was used in a later analysis to assign CDR3 sequences and most-parsimonious VDJ recombination scenarios. A later analysis defined each TCR beta chain by its CDR3 amino acid sequence plus V-gene family, and excluded reads lacking a unique V-gene family. A later analysis removed 500 to 650 highly shared, low-generation-probability nucleotide sequences to deal with suspected cross-contamination and a sequencing artifact. In a later analysis, a clonal expansion index was calculated for each public chain from normalized within-repertoire ranks of inferred template counts. In a later analysis, generation probabilities were computed using a VDJ recombination model fitted to out-of-frame rearrangements, and the results were checked against IGoR. Hypergeometric tests were used in a later analysis to score TCR-TCR, TCR-HLA and TCR-CMV co-occurrence, with a repertoire-size bias correction applied to the TCR pairs. In a later analysis, false discovery rates were estimated by permuting HLA or CMV assignments 20 times. A later analysis grouped co-occurring TCRs with DBSCAN, adding TCRdist sequence similarity when clustering within HLA-allele-positive subsets. For co-occurrence clustering, repertoires with fewer than 30,000 or more than 120,000 public chains were excluded, along with roughly 5 repertoires with anomalous nucleotide sharing. What TCRdb holds here is the immuneACCESS table cut down to in-frame rearrangements. Part of the clones is not present; checked against another copy, under half of the missing clones reflect an unresolved V gene, and the others are unexplained. The DNA gave D and trimming, while V, J and clone size come from that table. The sample table contains 70,000 to 95,000 clones; only one count was recorded for roughly 81% of them. About 2% of the sample rests with the top ten.

The V and J segments used are TRBV7-9 and TRBJ2-1, with 11 bases aligning to TRBD2. Sequencing was done on a sample of PBMCs. This TCR came from a woman in her thirties in good health and CMV-seronegative. The nucleotide sequence reads as follows: TGTGCCAGCAGCCACACTAGCGGGAGATACAATGAGCAGTTCTTC. Translated, this gives CASSHTSGRYNEQFF.